The clone carrying this T cell receptor beta chain was seen more than once but under ten times. What it binds is not known. Libraries were prepared by immunoSEQ multiplex PCR; TCRdb keeps only in-frame clonotypes and omits some of them. The table has around 1,200 clones, just over 35% seen once; the top ten hold around 13%. The germline gives CDR1 MNHEY, CDR2 SVGAGI. The CDR3 loop spans 13 amino acids. V lost 3 bases and J 4 bases, leaving 9 bases between the germline ends. This sample is drawn from a study of tumour-infiltrating T cells in Burkitt lymphoma. Study at large: All epidemiological Burkitt lymphoma subtypes were represented in the cohort. Repertoire clonality predicted overall and progression-free survival.

Broader study findings: Many Burkitt lymphoma patients shared several public clonotypes.

The sequence was obtained from a human donor with Burkitt lymphoma. V and J are TRBV6-5 and TRBJ1-2; D unresolved. Material for sequencing was tumor tissue. DNA for the CDR3: TGTGCCAGCAGTTATGGCGGGCTCTATGGCTACACCTTC. Its translation: CASSYGGLYGYTF.